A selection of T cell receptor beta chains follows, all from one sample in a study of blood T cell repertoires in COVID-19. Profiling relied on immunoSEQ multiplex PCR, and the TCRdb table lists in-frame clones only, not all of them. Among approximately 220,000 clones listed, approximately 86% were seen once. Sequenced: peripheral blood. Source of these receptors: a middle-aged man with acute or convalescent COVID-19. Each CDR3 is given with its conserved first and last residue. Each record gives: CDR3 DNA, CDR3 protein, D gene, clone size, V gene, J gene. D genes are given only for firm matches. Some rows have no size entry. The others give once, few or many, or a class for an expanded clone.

CDR3 DNA: TGTGCCAGCAGCCCTCCGGGACTAGCCCTAGGCCAGGAGCAGTTCTTC
CDR3 protein: CASSPPGLALGQEQFF
D gene: TRBD2
clone size: NA
V gene: TRBV5-4
J gene: TRBJ2-1

CDR3 DNA: TGTGCCAGCAGCGTAGTAGCTAGCGGGGGGTCAGAGACCCAGTACTTC
CDR3 protein: CASSVVASGGSETQYF
D gene: TRBD2
clone size: NA
V gene: TRBV9
J gene: TRBJ2-5

CDR3 DNA: TGTGCCAGCAGATTCGAGGTGGGAGGGATTGTAAAAGCTTTCTTT
CDR3 protein: CASRFEVGGIVKAFF
D gene: NA
clone size: NA
V gene: TRBV7-8
J gene: TRBJ1-1

CDR3 DNA: TGTGCCAGCACCGTGATCTACAATCAGCCCCAGCATTTT
CDR3 protein: CASTVIYNQPQHF
D gene: NA
clone size: NA
V gene: TRBV6-5
J gene: TRBJ1-5

CDR3 DNA: TGTGCCTGGAGTAACCCGGGGGGCACAGATACGCAGTATTTT
CDR3 protein: CAWSNPGGTDTQYF
D gene: NA
clone size: NA
V gene: TRBV30
J gene: TRBJ2-3

CDR3 DNA: TGTGCCAGCAGGGGGACAGGGACGGGGCAGCCCCAGCATTTT
CDR3 protein: CASRGTGTGQPQHF
D gene: TRBD1
clone size: NA
V gene: TRBV6-5
J gene: TRBJ1-5

CDR3 DNA: TGCGCCAGCAGCCAAGAAGGAGCCGGGGCCAACGTCCTGACTTTC
CDR3 protein: CASSQEGAGANVLTF
D gene: NA
clone size: NA
V gene: TRBV4-3
J gene: TRBJ2-6

CDR3 DNA: TGTGCCAGCAGTTTAGGGGGGGTCAATGAGCAGTTCTTC
CDR3 protein: CASSLGGVNEQFF
D gene: TRBD2
clone size: NA
V gene: TRBV28
J gene: TRBJ2-1

CDR3 DNA: TGTGCCAGCACCCCGGGACAGATGAACACTGAAGCTTTCTTT
CDR3 protein: CASTPGQMNTEAFF
D gene: TRBD1
clone size: NA
V gene: TRBV27
J gene: TRBJ1-1

CDR3 DNA: TGTGCCAGCAGCGTAGTTGCGGGGGGAGCCGGGGAGCTGTTTTTT
CDR3 protein: CASSVVAGGAGELFF
D gene: TRBD2
clone size: NA
V gene: TRBV9
J gene: TRBJ2-2

CDR3 DNA: TGTGCCAGCTCACTTCAGGGTTATAATTCACCCCTCCACTTT
CDR3 protein: CASSLQGYNSPLHF
D gene: NA
clone size: NA
V gene: TRBV18
J gene: TRBJ1-6

CDR3 DNA: TGTGCCAGCAGTTTAGGCCCAGCCTACGAGCAGTACTTC
CDR3 protein: CASSLGPAYEQYF
D gene: NA
clone size: once
V gene: TRBV12-3/TRBV12-4
J gene: TRBJ2-7

CDR3 DNA: TGTGCCAGCAGCTTAGATAGCTTCGAGCAGTACTTC
CDR3 protein: CASSLDSFEQYF
D gene: NA
clone size: NA
V gene: TRBV7-9
J gene: TRBJ2-7

CDR3 DNA: TGTGCCAGCAGCTTTTCCCAGGCGGGGGCGCTTGGGGCCAACGTCCTGACTTTC
CDR3 protein: CASSFSQAGALGANVLTF
D gene: NA
clone size: NA
V gene: TRBV7-2
J gene: TRBJ2-6

CDR3 DNA: TGTGCCAGCAGGGACACAGGGGCGGCCTACAATGAGCAGTTCTTC
CDR3 protein: CASRDTGAAYNEQFF
D gene: TRBD1
clone size: NA
V gene: TRBV6-5
J gene: TRBJ2-1

CDR3 DNA: TGTGCCAGTAGTATCGGACAGGGCAGAAATAGCAATCAGCCCCAGCATTTT
CDR3 protein: CASSIGQGRNSNQPQHF
D gene: TRBD1
clone size: NA
V gene: TRBV19
J gene: TRBJ1-5